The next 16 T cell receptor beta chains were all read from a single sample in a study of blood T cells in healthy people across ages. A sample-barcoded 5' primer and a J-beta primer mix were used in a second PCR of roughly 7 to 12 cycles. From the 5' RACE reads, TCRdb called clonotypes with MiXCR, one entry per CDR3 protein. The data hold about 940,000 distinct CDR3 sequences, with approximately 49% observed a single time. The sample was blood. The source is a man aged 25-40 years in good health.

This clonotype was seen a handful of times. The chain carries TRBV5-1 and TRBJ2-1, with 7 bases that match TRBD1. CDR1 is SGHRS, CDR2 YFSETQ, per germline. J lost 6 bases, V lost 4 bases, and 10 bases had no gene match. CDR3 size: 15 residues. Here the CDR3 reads CASSSGQAGINEQFF. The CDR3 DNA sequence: TGCGCCAGCAGCAGCGGACAGGCAGGAATCAATGAGCAGTTCTTC.

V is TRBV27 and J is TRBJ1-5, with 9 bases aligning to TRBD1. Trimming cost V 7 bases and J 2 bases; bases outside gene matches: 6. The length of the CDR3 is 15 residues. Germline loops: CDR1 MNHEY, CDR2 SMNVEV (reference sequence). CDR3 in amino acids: CASKKQGAGNQPQHF. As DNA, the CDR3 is TGTGCCAGCAAAAAACAGGGGGCTGGCAATCAGCCCCAGCATTTT.

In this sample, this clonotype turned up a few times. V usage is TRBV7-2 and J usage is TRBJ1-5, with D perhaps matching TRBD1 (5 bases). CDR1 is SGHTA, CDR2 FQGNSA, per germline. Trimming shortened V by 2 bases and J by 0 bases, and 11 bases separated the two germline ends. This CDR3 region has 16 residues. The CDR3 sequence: CASSLQGGNSNQPQHF. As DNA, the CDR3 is TGTGCCAGCAGCTTACAGGGCGGGAATAGCAATCAGCCCCAGCATTTT.

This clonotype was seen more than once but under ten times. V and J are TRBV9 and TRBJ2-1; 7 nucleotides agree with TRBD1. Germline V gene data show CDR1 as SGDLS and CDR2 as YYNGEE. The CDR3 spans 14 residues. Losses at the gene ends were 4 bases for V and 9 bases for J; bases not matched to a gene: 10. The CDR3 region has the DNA TGTGCCAGCAGCAAGGGGGACAGCCAGGGTGAGCAGTTCTTC. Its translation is CASSKGDSQGEQFF.

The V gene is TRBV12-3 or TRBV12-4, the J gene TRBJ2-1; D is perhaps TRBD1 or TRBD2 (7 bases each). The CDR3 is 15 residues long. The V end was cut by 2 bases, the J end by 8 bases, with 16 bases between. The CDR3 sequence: CASSLSGNQGDEQFF. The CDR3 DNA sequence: TGTGCCAGCAGTTTAAGCGGGAACCAGGGGGATGAGCAGTTCTTC.

The CDR3 loop reads CASSDGDYYEQYF. In nucleotides, the CDR3 is TGTGCCAGCAGTGATGGGGATTACTACGAGCAGTACTTC. This chain connects TRBV6-5 to TRBJ2-7, with D uncertain. Germline lookup yields CDR1 MNHEY and CDR2 SVGAGI. This CDR3 is 13 amino acids long. V lost 5 bases, J lost 3 bases, and 11 bases lay in between.

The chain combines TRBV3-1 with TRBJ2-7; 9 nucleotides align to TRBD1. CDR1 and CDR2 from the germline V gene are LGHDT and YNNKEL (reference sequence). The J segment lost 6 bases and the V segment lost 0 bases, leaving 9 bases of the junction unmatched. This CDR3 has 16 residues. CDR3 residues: CASSQDGGQGKGEQYF. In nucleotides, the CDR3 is TGTGCCAGCAGCCAAGATGGCGGACAGGGGAAGGGCGAGCAGTACTTC.

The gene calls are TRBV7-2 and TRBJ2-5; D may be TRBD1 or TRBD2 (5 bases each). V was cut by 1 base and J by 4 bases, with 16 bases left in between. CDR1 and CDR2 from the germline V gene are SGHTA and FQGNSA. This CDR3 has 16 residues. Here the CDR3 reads CASSLEGSGPPETQYF. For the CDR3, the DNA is TGTGCCAGCAGCTTAGAGGGATCGGGGCCCCCAGAGACCCAGTACTTC. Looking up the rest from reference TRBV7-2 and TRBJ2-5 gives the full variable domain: GAGVSQSPSNKVTEKGKDVELRCDPISGHTALYWYRQSLGQGLEFLIYFQGNSAPDKSGLPSDRFSAERTGGSVSTLTIQRTQQEDSAVYLCASSLEGSGPPETQYFGPGTRLLVL.

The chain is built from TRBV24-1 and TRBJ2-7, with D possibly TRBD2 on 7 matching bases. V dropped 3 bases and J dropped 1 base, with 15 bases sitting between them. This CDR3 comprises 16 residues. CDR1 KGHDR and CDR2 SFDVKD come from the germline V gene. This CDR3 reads CATSDTLAGASYEQYF. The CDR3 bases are TGTGCCACCAGTGATACCCTCGCGGGGGCTTCCTACGAGCAGTACTTC.

CDR3 region: CASRVRGRGEQFF. The CDR3 DNA follows: TGTGCCAGCAGAGTCAGGGGTCGGGGTGAGCAGTTCTTC. The chain combines TRBV6-1 with TRBJ2-1; possibly TRBD1 for D (6 bases). The CDR3 loop spans 13 amino acids. CDR1 is MNHNS and CDR2 is SASEGT in the germline V gene. Trimming removed 6 bases from V and 9 bases from J, with 15 bases in between.

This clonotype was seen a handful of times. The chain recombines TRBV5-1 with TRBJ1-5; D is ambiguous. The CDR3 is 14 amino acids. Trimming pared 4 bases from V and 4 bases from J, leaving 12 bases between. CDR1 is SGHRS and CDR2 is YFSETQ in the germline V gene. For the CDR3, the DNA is TGCGCCAGCAGCCAAGAAGGGATGAATCAGCCCCAGCATTTT. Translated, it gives CASSQEGMNQPQHF.

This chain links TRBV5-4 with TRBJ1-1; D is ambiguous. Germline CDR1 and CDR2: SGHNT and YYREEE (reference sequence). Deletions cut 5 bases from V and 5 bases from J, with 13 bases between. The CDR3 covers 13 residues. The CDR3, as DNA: TGTGCCAGCAGTTCGGCCCTTCGGACTGAAGCTTTCTTT. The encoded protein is CASSSALRTEAFF.

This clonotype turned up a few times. The CDR3 DNA is TGTGCCAGCAGCTCCGGGGACAGCTATGGCTACACCTTC. Translation: CASSSGDSYGYTF. The chain couples TRBV7-3 to TRBJ1-2, with 7 bases matching TRBD1. Germline loops: CDR1 SGHTA, CDR2 FQGTGA. V shed 4 bases, J shed 4 bases, and the junction held 3 bases outside the gene matches. The CDR3 runs 13 residues.

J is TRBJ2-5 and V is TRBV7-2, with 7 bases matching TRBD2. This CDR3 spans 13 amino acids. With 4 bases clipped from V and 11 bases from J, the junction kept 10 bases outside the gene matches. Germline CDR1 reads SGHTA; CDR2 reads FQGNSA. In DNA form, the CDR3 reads TGTGCCAGCAGCTCCTGGGACTACGCGGAGCAGTACTTC. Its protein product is CASSSWDYAEQYF.

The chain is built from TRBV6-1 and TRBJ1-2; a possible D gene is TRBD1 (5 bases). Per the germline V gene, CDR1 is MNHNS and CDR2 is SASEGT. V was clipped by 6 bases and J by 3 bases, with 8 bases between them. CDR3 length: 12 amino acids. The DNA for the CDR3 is TGTGCCAGCAGGGAACAGGACTATGGCTACACCTTC. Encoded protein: CASREQDYGYTF.

The CDR3 nucleotides read TGTGCCAGCAGCCGGGGGAAGGGCAGAGGCAATCAGCCCCAGCATTTT. Amino acid sequence: CASSRGKGRGNQPQHF. The chain uses TRBV12-3 or TRBV12-4 and TRBJ1-5, with a tentative D call TRBD1 (5 bases). This CDR3 has 16 residues. Trimming cost V 6 bases and J 2 bases, with 17 bases left between them.